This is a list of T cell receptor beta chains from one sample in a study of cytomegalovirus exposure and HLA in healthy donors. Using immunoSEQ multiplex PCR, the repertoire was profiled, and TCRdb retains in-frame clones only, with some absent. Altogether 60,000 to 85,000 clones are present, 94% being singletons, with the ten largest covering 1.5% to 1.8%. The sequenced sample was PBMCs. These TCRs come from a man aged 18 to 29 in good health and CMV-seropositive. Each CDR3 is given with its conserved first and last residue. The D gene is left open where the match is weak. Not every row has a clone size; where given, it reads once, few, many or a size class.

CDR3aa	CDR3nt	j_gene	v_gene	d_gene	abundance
CASKGQAINQPQHF	TGTGCCAGCAAGGGACAGGCGATCAATCAGCCCCAGCATTTT	TRBJ1-5	TRBV19	TRBD1	NA
CASSQATGTGYTF	TGCGCCAGCAGCCAAGCCACAGGGACAGGCTACACCTTC	TRBJ1-2	TRBV4-1	NA	NA
CASSRQFGYTF	TGTGCCAGCAGCCGACAGTTTGGCTACACCTTC	TRBJ1-2	TRBV5-6	NA	once
CASSSPGETQYF	TGTGCCAGCAGCTCCCCCGGAGAGACCCAGTACTTC	TRBJ2-5	TRBV9	NA	NA
CASSPYSVAGGTQYF	TGTGCCAGCAGCCCCTATTCGGTTGCGGGAGGGACCCAGTACTTC	TRBJ2-5	TRBV5-5	TRBD2	NA
CAWRRDSHAYNEQFF	TGTGCCTGGAGGCGGGACTCCCACGCATACAATGAGCAGTTCTTC	TRBJ2-1	TRBV30	NA	once
CASSRTGLYYEQYF	TGCGCCAGCAGCCGCACAGGTCTCTACTACGAGCAGTACTTC	TRBJ2-7	TRBV5-1	NA	NA
CASSFGPNEQFF	TGTGCCAGCAGTTTCGGTCCCAATGAGCAGTTCTTC	TRBJ2-1	TRBV28	NA	NA
CASSLGGQTGRETQYF	TGCGCCAGCAGCTTGGGGGGACAGACCGGGAGAGAGACCCAGTACTTC	TRBJ2-5	TRBV5-1	NA	NA
CASSSSIYEQYF	TGTGCCAGCAGCTCTAGTATTTACGAGCAGTACTTC	TRBJ2-7	TRBV5-6	NA	NA
CASNGQGASSGANVLTF	TGTGCCAGCAACGGACAGGGGGCGAGTTCTGGGGCCAACGTCCTGACTTTC	TRBJ2-6	TRBV25-1	TRBD1	NA
CASSLLGATNEKLFF	TGCGCCAGCAGCTTGCTGGGCGCAACTAATGAAAAACTGTTTTTT	TRBJ1-4	TRBV5-1	NA	NA
CASSWGPQYF	TGTGCCAGCAGTTGGGGGCCGCAGTATTTT	TRBJ2-3	TRBV6-5	NA	NA
CASTLGGQSNQPQHF	TGTGCCAGCACACTAGGAGGACAGAGCAATCAGCCCCAGCATTTT	TRBJ1-5	TRBV2	NA	NA
CASRGGQGTYNEQFF	TGTGCCAGCAGGGGAGGACAGGGGACCTACAATGAGCAGTTCTTC	TRBJ2-1	TRBV6-6	TRBD1	NA
CSVEERVPGKSEKLFF	TGCAGCGTTGAAGAGAGGGTCCCCGGGAAGAGTGAAAAACTGTTTTTT	TRBJ1-4	TRBV29-1	NA	NA